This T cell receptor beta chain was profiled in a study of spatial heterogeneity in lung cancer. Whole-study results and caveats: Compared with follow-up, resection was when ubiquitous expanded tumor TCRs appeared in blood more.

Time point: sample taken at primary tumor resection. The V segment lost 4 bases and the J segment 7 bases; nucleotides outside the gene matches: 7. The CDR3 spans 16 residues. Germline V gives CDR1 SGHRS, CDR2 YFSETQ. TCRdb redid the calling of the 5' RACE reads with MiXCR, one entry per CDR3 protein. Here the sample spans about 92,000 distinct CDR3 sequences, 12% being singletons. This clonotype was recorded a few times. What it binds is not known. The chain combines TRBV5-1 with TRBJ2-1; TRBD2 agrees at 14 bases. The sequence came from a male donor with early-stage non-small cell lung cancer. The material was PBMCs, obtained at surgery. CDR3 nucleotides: TGCGCCAGCAGCCCGGGGACTAGCGGGGGTCGGAATGAGCAGTTCTTC. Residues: CASSPGTSGGRNEQFF. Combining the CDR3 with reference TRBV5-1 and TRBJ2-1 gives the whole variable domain KAGVTQTPRYLIKTRGQQVTLSCSPISGHRSVSWYQQTPGQGLQFLFEYFSETQRNKGNFPGRFSGRQFSNSRSEMNVSTLELGDSALYLCASSPGTSGGRNEQFFGPGTRLTVL.